These T cell receptor beta chains were read from a single sample in a study of OX40 agonist ivuxolimab in advanced cancers. Here immunoSEQ multiplex PCR was the method, and the copy in TCRdb shows in-frame clones only, minus some. Of some 130,000 clones listed, just over 90% are singletons. The sample consisted of CD4+ or CD8+ T cells sorted from blood, taken in a trial of the OX40 agonist ivuxolimab. The receptors were sampled from an adult with an advanced solid tumor such as melanoma, head and neck, liver or kidney cancer. Each CDR3 is given with its conserved first and last residue. D genes are given only for firm matches.

j_call	d_call	v_call	cdr3_aa	cdr3_nt
TRBJ1-1	.	TRBV29-1	CSVVGYRNTEAFF	TGCAGCGTCGTGGGCTACAGAAACACTGAAGCTTTCTTT
TRBJ1-1	.	TRBV5-1	CASSPNSVNTEAFF	TGCGCCAGCAGCCCTAATAGTGTGAACACTGAAGCTTTCTTT
TRBJ2-3	.	TRBV5-1	CASSLEGTDTQYF	TGCGCCAGCAGCTTGGAGGGCACAGATACGCAGTATTTT
TRBJ2-5	.	TRBV6-1	CASSDPFGETQYF	TGTGCCAGCAGTGACCCTTTCGGGGAGACCCAGTACTTC
TRBJ1-2	TRBD1	TRBV27	CASSPTGQALWAF	TGTGCCAGCAGTCCCACGGGACAGGCCCTTTGGGCCTTC
TRBJ1-1	TRBD1	TRBV27	CASRQRRQGATEAFF	TGTGCCAGCCGGCAAAGGAGACAGGGGGCTACTGAAGCTTTCTTT
TRBJ1-4	TRBD1	TRBV9	CASSVDEGAGEKLFF	TGTGCCAGCAGCGTCGATGAGGGGGCCGGTGAAAAACTGTTTTTT
TRBJ2-1	TRBD2	TRBV19	CASSITAGGNNEQFF	TGTGCCAGTAGTATAACAGCGGGAGGGAACAATGAGCAGTTCTTC
TRBJ2-1	.	TRBV6-1	CASSVGANEQFF	TGTGCCAGCAGTGTCGGGGCTAATGAGCAGTTCTTC
TRBJ1-1	.	TRBV7-9	CASSLSGGRSEAFF	TGTGCCAGCAGCTTATCGGGGGGGAGAAGTGAAGCTTTCTTT
TRBJ1-5	.	TRBV28	CASREGNQPQHF	TGTGCCAGCCGGGAAGGCAATCAGCCCCAGCATTTT
TRBJ2-3	.	TRBV7-3	CASSLYHTGEGEDTQYF	TGTGCCAGCAGCCTTTACCACACAGGGGAGGGTGAAGATACGCAGTATTTT
TRBJ2-3	TRBD2	TRBV5-1	CASSFPLAGVSDTQYF	TGCGCCAGCAGCTTCCCCCTAGCGGGAGTTTCAGATACGCAGTATTTT
TRBJ2-7	TRBD2	TRBV6-1	CASSVPVTSGYEQYF	TGTGCCAGCAGTGTACCGGTGACTAGCGGCTACGAGCAGTACTTC